The sequence of this T cell receptor (beta chain) was determined in a study of tissue T cells after allogeneic stem cell transplantation. Findings and limits, study-wide: Motif-based clustering found tissue-specific repertoire signatures shared across patients, though few clones were shared. Some tissue clones might be persisting host cells; their alloreactivity or antigen specificity was not determined. TCR repertoires tracked anatomic similarity, regardless of disease or transplant status.

For this clone: Antigen: not known.

TCRdb keeps only in-frame clones here, not all; method: immunoSEQ multiplex PCR. Here the sample spans approximately 30,000 clones, around 86% being singletons. This TCR was recovered from a woman aged 18 to 49 who later had graft-versus-host disease after an allogeneic stem cell transplant. The starting material was blood, obtained before transplantation.

The CDR3 coding sequence is TGTGCCAGTAGTATGTCGGGACAGGGAGCCTACGAGCAGTACTTC. Translated, it gives CASSMSGQGAYEQYF. This chain connects TRBV19 to TRBJ2-7; TRBD1 matches at 9 bases. The J segment lost 2 bases and the V segment lost 3 bases, leaving 5 bases of the junction unmatched. Germline lookup yields CDR1 LNHDA and CDR2 SQIVND (reference sequence). There are 15 residues in the CDR3.